This TCR beta chain is drawn from a study of cytomegalovirus exposure and HLA in healthy donors. Study observations and caveats: The likely origin of a cluster of highly shared sequence variants was a sequencing artifact. A later analysis linked a missense DCLRE1C variant to TCR beta V- and J-gene trimming.

A multiplex PCR was run with 60 Vbeta primers and 13 Jbeta primers. The data were produced by immunoSEQ multiplex PCR, yet TCRdb's version contains in-frame clones alone and is incomplete. The profile covers about 160,000 clones, with approximately 85% appearing a single time and 0.95% to 1% taken by the ten largest. The CDR3 consists of 19 residues. Germline CDR1 SGHVS, CDR2 FQNEAQ. The V end was cut by 6 bases, the J end by 2 bases, with 26 bases between. Comment on this clone: The antigen remains unidentified.

This sequence originates from a girl aged 2 to 10 in good health and CMV-seropositive. The specimen was PBMCs. This rearrangement joins TRBV7-8 to TRBJ1-5; a possible D gene is TRBD1 (5 bases). CDR3 in amino acids: CASRRARTRAIGGNQPQHF. The CDR3 DNA follows: TGTGCCAGCAGGCGAGCCCGGACCAGGGCTATAGGCGGCAATCAGCCCCAGCATTTT.